Below are 18 T cell receptor beta chains sequenced from a single sample in a study of cytomegalovirus exposure and HLA in healthy donors (dated by TCRdb to the late 2010s). The library was produced with the immunoSEQ multiplex PCR assay. For the multiplex PCR, a mixture combining 60 forward primers for TCR Vbeta segments and 13 reverse primers for TCR Jbeta segments was used. This immuneACCESS table, as held by TCRdb, lists in-frame sequences with V and J called but not all clones. Of the missing ones, under half trace to an unresolved V gene in checked studies; the others have no known cause. The sample table holds roughly 140,000 clones, of which around 74% were seen once. Together, the top ten hold over 1.1% of the sample. The sequenced sample consisted of PBMCs. These receptors all come from a man younger than 30 in good health and CMV-seronegative.

This chain uses TRBV5-1 with TRBJ1-3, with TRBD1 identical over 8 bases. Trimming took 0 bases from V and 0 from J; bases not matched to a gene: 2. Germline assignment: CDR1 SGHRS and CDR2 YFSETQ. The CDR3 sequence is 16 residues long. The CDR3 spells CASSLDRGYSGNTIYF. CDR3 bases: TGCGCCAGCAGCTTGGACAGGGGGTACTCTGGAAACACCATATATTTT.

CDR3 in DNA: TGTGCCAGCAGCTTCAACAGGGGATTCAACACTGAAGCTTTCTTT. Protein sequence: CASSFNRGFNTEAFF. The chain couples TRBV13 to TRBJ1-1; 7 nucleotides match TRBD1. From germline, CDR1 is PRHDT and CDR2 FYEKMQ (reference sequence). This CDR3 region has 15 residues. V shed 3 bases, J shed 2 bases, and the junction held 6 bases outside the gene matches.

This chain uses TRBV7-9 with TRBJ1-2; D call uncertain. The ends were cut back, 1 base at V and 5 bases at J, with 17 bases in the middle. The CDR3 loop spans 16 amino acids. Germline V gene sequence: CDR1 SEHNR, CDR2 FQNEAQ (reference sequence). CDR3 sequence: CASSLVPSGPWYGYTF. CDR3 DNA sequence: TGTGCCAGCAGCTTAGTTCCAAGCGGGCCCTGGTATGGCTACACCTTC.

This clone was recorded only once. The chain couples TRBV7-9 to TRBJ2-7; a weak D match, TRBD2 (5 bases). CDR1 and CDR2 (germline): SEHNR, FQNEAQ (reference sequence). The CDR3 spans 15 residues. V shed 3 bases and J shed 0 bases, with 12 bases lying between them. CDR3: CASSFWAGGSYEQYF. The CDR3 DNA sequence: TGTGCCAGCAGCTTTTGGGCAGGAGGCTCCTACGAGCAGTACTTC.

This chain links TRBV27 with TRBJ2-6, with D tentatively TRBD1 (5 bases). Germline V lookup: CDR1 MNHEY, CDR2 SMNVEV (reference sequence). Trimming pared 1 base from V and 0 bases from J, leaving 10 bases between. This CDR3 spans 17 amino acids. As DNA, the CDR3 is TGTGCCAGCAGTTTATTGGGCACAGGCTCTGGGGCCAACGTCCTGACTTTC. Translation gives CASSLLGTGSGANVLTF.

V gene TRBV11-2 combines with J gene TRBJ2-7; 8 bases align to TRBD2. In germline, CDR1 is SGHAT, CDR2 FQNNGV. The ends lost 5 bases at V and 6 bases at J; junction bases unmatched: 15. This CDR3 contains 16 residues. This CDR3 reads CASSPISGKRLGEQYF. In DNA, the CDR3 is TGTGCCAGCAGCCCAATTAGCGGGAAGAGGTTGGGCGAGCAGTACTTC.

The chain recombines TRBV2 with TRBJ1-2; 8 nucleotides align to TRBD1. CDR1 is SNHLY and CDR2 is FYNNEI in the germline V gene. The CDR3 is 12 amino acids. J was trimmed by 8 bases and V by 4 bases; bases with no gene match: 3. CDR3 residues: CASSGTGRGYTF. CDR3 in DNA: TGTGCCAGCAGTGGGACAGGGAGAGGCTACACCTTC. The whole variable domain, filled in from reference TRBV2 and TRBJ1-2, reads EPEVTQTPSHQVTQMGQEVILRCVPISNHLYFYWYRQILGQKVEFLVSFYNNEISEKSEIFDDQFSVERPDGSNFTLKIRSTKLEDSAMYFCASSGTGRGYTFGSGTRLTVV.

The chain combines TRBV18 with TRBJ2-1; perhaps TRBD1 as D (6 bases). The CDR3 loop spans 17 amino acids. The V gene lost 3 bases and the J gene lost 10 bases, with 25 bases spanning the gap. Germline V lookup: CDR1 KGHSH, CDR2 LQKENI. CDR3 residues: CASSPGAERYNHREQFF. DNA for the CDR3: TGTGCCAGCTCACCGGGGGCGGAGCGGTACAATCATCGGGAGCAGTTCTTC.

The rearrangement joins TRBV27 to TRBJ2-2; 13 nucleotides align to TRBD2. Germline CDR1 MNHEY, CDR2 SMNVEV (reference sequence). CDR3 size: 15 residues. V was pared by 6 bases and J by 6 bases, with 4 bases of the junction left unmatched. The CDR3 DNA follows: TGTGCCAGCAGAAGACTAGCGGGAGGCCCCGGGGAGCTGTTTTTT. It encodes CASRRLAGGPGELFF.

The V and J genes are TRBV19 and TRBJ1-5, with TRBD1 matching over 8 bases. Per the germline V gene, CDR1 is LNHDA and CDR2 is SQIVND (reference sequence). The CDR3 covers 14 residues. V shed 6 bases and J 5 bases; nucleotides not matched to a gene: 6. The CDR3 loop reads CASSTGQGDQPQHF. DNA of the CDR3: TGTGCCAGTAGCACCGGACAGGGTGATCAGCCCCAGCATTTT.

The V call is TRBV10-1, the J call TRBJ2-7, with 7 positions matching TRBD2. Germline lookup yields CDR1 WNHNN and CDR2 SYGVQD (reference sequence). Unmatched junction bases numbered 4, after V lost 6 bases and J lost 2 bases. CDR3 length: 13 residues. The CDR3 DNA reads as TGCGCCAGCAGAGCTAGCGGTACCTACGAGCAGTACTTC. This encodes CASRASGTYEQYF.

The rearrangement links TRBV27 to TRBJ2-7; TRBD2 matches at 9 bases. The germline gives CDR1 MNHEY, CDR2 SMNVEV (reference sequence). With 5 bases clipped from V and 3 bases from J, the junction kept 5 bases outside the gene matches. This CDR3 has 14 amino acids. The CDR3 protein is CASSKASGIYEQYF. The CDR3 nucleotides read TGTGCCAGCAGTAAGGCTAGCGGGATCTACGAGCAGTACTTC.

This clone was detected once. Here the CDR3 DNA reads TGTGCCAGCAGCTTAGGGGGTCAGGGCTTCACTGAAGCTTTCTTT. Translating it yields CASSLGGQGFTEAFF. The chain is built from TRBV7-9 and TRBJ1-1; possible D gene TRBD1, 5 bases. With 1 base removed from V and 4 bases from J, the gap between germline ends came to 13 bases. The CDR3 spans 15 residues. The germline V gene encodes CDR1 SEHNR and CDR2 FQNEAQ (reference sequence).

The gene calls are TRBV28 and TRBJ2-3, with 7 bases that match TRBD2. Trimming took 3 bases from V and 5 from J; bases not matched to a gene: 20. This CDR3 comprises 19 residues. Germline CDR1 reads MDHEN; CDR2 reads SYDVKM. The CDR3 sequence is CASSFVPSGLVKVLDTQYF. CDR3 coding DNA: TGTGCCAGCAGTTTTGTACCCTCCGGACTAGTGAAAGTGTTAGATACGCAGTATTTT. The full variable domain, completed using reference TRBV28 and TRBJ2-3, is DVKVTQSSRYLVKRTGEKVFLECVQDMDHENMFWYRQDPGLGLRLIYFSYDVKMKEKGDIPEGYSVSREKKERFSLILESASTNQTSMYLCASSFVPSGLVKVLDTQYFGPGTRLTVL.

V gene TRBV7-9 combines with J gene TRBJ1-1; D is ambiguous. This CDR3 contains 13 residues. Germline CDR1 reads SEHNR; CDR2 reads FQNEAQ (reference sequence). With 2 bases removed from V and 7 bases from J, the gap between germline ends came to 11 bases. This CDR3 reads CASSLPPYNEAFF. CDR3 sequence (DNA): TGTGCCAGCAGCTTACCACCATACAATGAAGCTTTCTTT.

This clone occurred a few times. The V call is TRBV27, the J call TRBJ1-1; TRBD1 might be the D (5 bases). The CDR3 has 15 residues. Trimming shortened V by 3 bases and J by 1 base, and 12 bases separated the two germline ends. Germline V CDR1 and CDR2: MNHEY, SMNVEV (reference sequence). The CDR3 spells CASSFLGTANTEAFF. The CDR3 bases are TGTGCCAGCAGTTTCCTCGGGACTGCGAACACTGAAGCTTTCTTT.

This clone was seen more than once but under ten times. This rearrangement joins TRBV9 to TRBJ2-3; TRBD1 aligns across 8 bases. Losses at the gene ends were 4 bases for V and 5 bases for J; bases not matched to a gene: 6. CDR1 SGDLS and CDR2 YYNGEE come from the germline V gene. This CDR3 is built from 14 residues. The CDR3 DNA sequence: TGTGCCAGCAGCCCCCAAGGACAGGGAGATACGCAGTATTTT. This sequence encodes CASSPQGQGDTQYF. The entire variable domain, with the rest obtained from reference TRBV9 and TRBJ2-3, is as follows: DSGVTQTPKHLITATGQRVTLRCSPRSGDLSVYWYQQSLDQGLQFLIQYYNGEERAKGNILERFSAQQFPDLHSELNLSSLELGDSALYFCASSPQGQGDTQYFGPGTRLTVL.

V is TRBV6-4 and J is TRBJ2-7; D perhaps matches TRBD2 (5 bases). Trimming removed 8 bases at V and 4 bases at J, with 12 bases between. The CDR3 totals 12 residues. The V gene's germline CDR1 is MRHNA and CDR2 SNTAGT. The CDR3 reads CASLSVLYEQYF. The CDR3 bases are TGTGCCAGCCTTAGCGTTCTATACGAGCAGTACTTC.